These 31 T cell receptor beta chains originate from one sample sequenced in a study of T cells in tumors after PD-1 blockade. Specified time point: first of two post-therapy site-matched biopsies roughly 2 months apart. Generated by immunoSEQ multiplex PCR, the TCRdb table keeps only in-frame clones and is missing some. The repertoire consists of 2,500 or so clones, with roughly 70% occurring once and the leading ten covering about a sixth. The source was tumor tissue, collected after anti-PD-1 treatment. The receptor source for this set is a human donor with basal cell carcinoma.

This chain connects TRBV19 to TRBJ2-7, with a possible D match to TRBD1 (6 bases). This CDR3 region has 14 residues. The V end lost 3 bases, the J end lost 2 bases, and 11 bases lay between the germline ends. Looked up from germline, CDR1 is LNHDA and CDR2 is SQIVND (reference sequence). CDR3 DNA: TGTGCCAGTAGTATTCTGGACAGAACCTACGAGCAGTACTTC. It specifies CASSILDRTYEQYF. The full variable domain, in which reference TRBV19 and TRBJ2-7 provide the parts outside the CDR3, is DGGITQSPKYLFRKEGQNVTLSCEQNLNHDAMYWYRQDPGQGLRLIYYSQIVNDFQKGDIAEGYSVSREKKESFPLTVTSAQKNPTAFYLCASSILDRTYEQYFGPGTRLTVT.

The chain employs TRBV3-1 (or the pseudogene TRBV3-2) and TRBJ1-5, with D uncertain. Trimming removed 5 bases at V and 9 bases at J, with 11 bases between. Germline V gene sequence: CDR1 LGHDT, CDR2 YNNKEL (reference sequence). The CDR3 length is 12 residues. The CDR3 spells CASSYELGPQHF. DNA for the CDR3: TGTGCCAGCAGCTATGAGTTGGGGCCCCAGCATTTT.

This sequence joins TRBV18 and TRBJ1-1; 11 nucleotides align to TRBD1. Germline V gene data show CDR1 as KGHSH and CDR2 as LQKENI. With V trimmed by 6 bases and J by 3 bases, 6 bases remained unmatched. This CDR3 comprises 15 residues. Here the CDR3 DNA reads TGTGCCAGCTCGCTCGGGACAGGGGGTTACACTGAAGCTTTCTTT. The encoded protein is CASSLGTGGYTEAFF.

The chain employs TRBV9 and TRBJ2-7; possibly TRBD1 for D (5 bases). This CDR3 has 13 amino acids. Trimming cost V 0 bases and J 3 bases, with 7 bases left between them. The germline CDR1 and CDR2 sequences are SGDLS and YYNGEE. In DNA, the CDR3 is TGTGCCAGCAGCGTAGCAGGGCACTACGAGCAGTACTTC. It yields the protein CASSVAGHYEQYF.

The J gene is TRBJ2-7, the V gene TRBV4-1; D gene uncertain. Germline assignment: CDR1 MGHRA and CDR2 YSYEKL. Trimming pared 0 bases from V and 3 bases from J, leaving 3 bases between. The length of the CDR3 is 12 residues. CDR3 in DNA: TGCGCCAGCAGCCAAGATGACTACGAGCAGTACTTC. Protein product: CASSQDDYEQYF.

This rearrangement joins TRBV7-9 to TRBJ2-1, with D perhaps matching TRBD1 or TRBD2 (6 bases each). Trimming cost V 5 bases and J 4 bases, with 15 bases left between them. The CDR3 length is 15 residues. CDR1 SEHNR and CDR2 FQNEAQ come from the germline V gene (reference sequence). The CDR3 region has the DNA TGTGCCAGCAGCCAGGGGACTGCTCATTACAATGAGCAGTTCTTC. It yields the protein CASSQGTAHYNEQFF.

The V call is TRBV7-2, the J call TRBJ1-1, with TRBD1 matching 7 bases. This CDR3 has 14 amino acids. V was pared by 6 bases and J by 2 bases, with 6 bases of the junction left unmatched. The germline V gene has CDR1 SGHTA and CDR2 FQGNSA. The CDR3 nucleotides read TGTGCCAGCAGTTTGACAGGGTTTAACACTGAAGCTTTCTTT. Its protein product is CASSLTGFNTEAFF.

The chain joins TRBV27 to TRBJ2-7; TRBD1 matches at 7 bases. Germline V lookup: CDR1 MNHEY, CDR2 SMNVEV (reference sequence). V was clipped by 8 bases and J by 3 bases; unmatched bases: 13. This CDR3 is built from 15 residues. This CDR3 reads CASGWTGLNNYEQYF. The CDR3, as DNA: TGTGCCAGCGGGTGGACAGGTCTGAATAACTACGAGCAGTACTTC.

This chain uses TRBV6-8 with TRBJ2-3; perhaps D is TRBD1 or TRBD2 (5 bases each). The germline V and J ends were trimmed by 5 bases and 14 bases, with 14 bases remaining between them. The CDR3 has 11 amino acids. Germline V gives CDR1 MNHGY, CDR2 SAAAGT. The CDR3 nucleotides read TGTGCCAGCAGTGGGCCGGGGCTGGGGTATTTT. Amino acid sequence: CASSGPGLGYF.

The chain carries TRBV19 and TRBJ2-3; D ambiguous. V gave up 1 base and J gave up 3 bases, with 11 bases separating them. Per germline, CDR1 LNHDA and CDR2 SQIVND (reference sequence). CDR3 size: 15 residues. CDR3 sequence: CASSIGQKGTDTQYF. The DNA of the CDR3 is TGTGCCAGTAGTATAGGGCAGAAGGGTACAGATACGCAGTATTTT. Looking up the rest from reference TRBV19 and TRBJ2-3 gives the full variable domain: DGGITQSPKYLFRKEGQNVTLSCEQNLNHDAMYWYRQDPGQGLRLIYYSQIVNDFQKGDIAEGYSVSREKKESFPLTVTSAQKNPTAFYLCASSIGQKGTDTQYFGPGTRLTVL.

The V and J genes are TRBV7-2 and TRBJ2-5; D is unclear. Between the trimmed V and J ends, which lost 6 bases and 2 bases, there was a span of 10 bases. There are 13 residues in the CDR3. CDR1 is SGHTA, CDR2 FQGNSA, per germline. For the CDR3, the DNA is TGTGCCAGCAGTGCGATAAAGCAAGAGACCCAGTACTTC. Protein product: CASSAIKQETQYF. Full variable domain (remainder filled in from reference TRBV7-2 and TRBJ2-5): GAGVSQSPSNKVTEKGKDVELRCDPISGHTALYWYRQSLGQGLEFLIYFQGNSAPDKSGLPSDRFSAERTGGSVSTLTIQRTQQEDSAVYLCASSAIKQETQYFGPGTRLLVL.

CDR3 in DNA: TGTGCCACCAGTGACACCGTAGCGGACTACAATGAGCAGTTCTTC. As protein: CATSDTVADYNEQFF. The rearrangement uses TRBV24-1 and TRBJ2-1; D is perhaps TRBD2 (6 bases). Per germline, CDR1 KGHDR and CDR2 SFDVKD. Deletions cut 4 bases from V and 3 bases from J, with 12 bases between. The CDR3 runs 15 residues.

The rearrangement links TRBV6-5 to TRBJ1-2, with D possibly matching TRBD1 (6 bases). The CDR3 sequence is 14 residues long. V gave up 7 bases and J gave up 0 bases, with 12 bases separating them. CDR1 MNHEY and CDR2 SVGAGI come from the germline V gene. DNA of the CDR3: TGTGCCAGCAACAAGAGACAGGCTAACTATGGCTACACCTTC. It specifies CASNKRQANYGYTF.

The chain is built from TRBV6-5 and TRBJ1-2; D may be TRBD1 (5 bases). This CDR3 comprises 15 residues. The ends were cut back, 2 bases at V and 5 bases at J, with 15 bases in the middle. Germline V lookup: CDR1 MNHEY, CDR2 SVGAGI. CDR3 in DNA: TGTGCCAGCAGTTACATCCTGGACATCGGTTATGGCTACACCTTC. Translation: CASSYILDIGYGYTF.

The CDR3 DNA sequence: TGTGCCAGCAGTGGGGACGGCACAGATACGCAGTATTTT. Residues: CASSGDGTDTQYF. This chain uses TRBV27 with TRBJ2-3; either TRBD1 or TRBD2 may fit D (5 bases each). Per the germline V gene, CDR1 is MNHEY and CDR2 is SMNVEV (reference sequence). V lost 5 bases, J lost 1 base, and 7 bases lay in between. The CDR3 sequence is 13 residues long.

The chain links TRBV5-6 to TRBJ2-5; D is perhaps TRBD1 (5 bases). With 0 bases removed from V and 3 bases from J, the gap between germline ends came to 18 bases. The CDR3 is 17 amino acids. Germline lookup yields CDR1 SGHDT and CDR2 YYEEEE. The CDR3 DNA follows: TGTGCCAGCAGCTTGGTGGGAACCGGTAGGGGAAAAGAGACCCAGTACTTC. Amino acids: CASSLVGTGRGKETQYF.

The gene calls are TRBV27 and TRBJ2-4, with 7 bases identical to TRBD2. V was pared by 8 bases and J by 7 bases, with 5 bases of the junction left unmatched. Germline V gene lookup returns CDR1 MNHEY and CDR2 SMNVEV (reference sequence). The CDR3 is 12 amino acids. CDR3 loop: CASGGDWNIQYF. DNA of the CDR3: TGTGCCAGCGGGGGGGATTGGAACATTCAGTACTTC.

The chain recombines TRBV25-1 with TRBJ2-3; D may be TRBD1 (6 bases). Trimming took off 5 bases at V and 0 bases at J, with 9 bases between the two ends. CDR3 length: 14 residues. Germline V lookup: CDR1 MGHDK, CDR2 SYGVNS. CDR3 residues: CASSTGTSTDTQYF. CDR3 in DNA: TGTGCCAGCAGTACAGGGACGAGCACAGATACGCAGTATTTT.

V gene TRBV28 combines with J gene TRBJ1-4; D remains unclear. The germline V gene has CDR1 MDHEN and CDR2 SYDVKM. Trimming took 6 bases from V and 8 from J, leaving 16 bases between them. The CDR3 is 14 amino acids. The CDR3 nucleotides read TGTGCCAGCAGCGGGAGAGCCGCTATGGAAAAACTGTTTTTT. Translation gives CASSGRAAMEKLFF.

This chain joins TRBV2 and TRBJ2-1; D might be TRBD2 (6 bases). From germline, CDR1 is SNHLY and CDR2 FYNNEI. Trimming left V 2 bases short and J 4 bases short, with 15 bases between. This CDR3 has 16 residues. The CDR3 bases are TGTGCCAGCAGTGAACCCAGGACTACTACTTACAATGAGCAGTTCTTC. It codes for CASSEPRTTTYNEQFF.

In this sample, this clone turned up a few times. The V and J genes are TRBV5-1 and TRBJ2-7; maybe TRBD1 (6 bases). Germline V gene lookup returns CDR1 SGHRS and CDR2 YFSETQ. Trimming left V 4 bases short and J 3 bases short, with 11 bases between. CDR3 size: 13 residues. CDR3 nucleotide sequence: TGCGCCAGCAGCCCGGTGGACAGCTACGAGCAGTACTTC. As protein: CASSPVDSYEQYF.

The chain recombines TRBV30 with TRBJ2-7; TRBD1 aligns across 7 bases. The CDR3 covers 17 residues. With 0 bases clipped from V and 3 bases from J, the junction kept 14 bases outside the gene matches. Germline V gene lookup returns CDR1 GTSNPN and CDR2 SVGIG (reference sequence). CDR3 bases: TGTGCCTGGAGTGTAGGGCCCTCCTCACAGGGGCGCTACGAGCAGTACTTC. Protein sequence: CAWSVGPSSQGRYEQYF.

This clone was seen a few times. The chain couples TRBV28 to TRBJ1-4; 7 bases are a match to TRBD1. The CDR3 extends over 14 amino acids. Germline loops: CDR1 MDHEN, CDR2 SYDVKM. V lost 3 bases and J lost 8; bases outside the gene matches: 6. The CDR3 coding sequence is TGTGCCAGCAGTTTTCCGGGGACAGAAGAAAAACTGTTTTTT. Residues: CASSFPGTEEKLFF.

This chain joins TRBV2 and TRBJ1-6; the D gene is possibly TRBD1 (6 bases). CDR1 is SNHLY and CDR2 is FYNNEI in the germline V gene. This CDR3 contains 14 residues. V lost 5 bases to trimming and J lost 5 bases, with 10 bases between them. The CDR3 sequence is CASSPGHNNSPLHF. The CDR3 bases are TGTGCCAGCAGTCCGGGACACAATAATTCACCCCTCCACTTT.

This clone is classed as large. V gene TRBV4-1 combines with J gene TRBJ2-7, with D perhaps assigned TRBD1 or TRBD2 (7 bases each). The CDR3 extends over 16 amino acids. Germline lookup yields CDR1 MGHRA and CDR2 YSYEKL. Trimming cost V 3 bases and J 1 base, with 16 bases left between them. The DNA of the CDR3 is TGCGCCAGCAGCCACCCGACAGGGACTACGTCCTACGAGCAGTACTTC. This gives the protein CASSHPTGTTSYEQYF.

Of note for this clone: This sample includes further DNA sequences coding for the same CDR3. The rearrangement uses TRBV5-1 and TRBJ2-3, with D maybe TRBD2 (6 bases). CDR1 and CDR2 (germline): SGHRS, YFSETQ. The CDR3 length is 12 residues. Between the trimmed V and J ends, which lost 1 base and 9 bases, there was a span of 9 bases. The CDR3 reads CASSLWGDTQYF. DNA for the CDR3: TGCGCCAGCAGCTTGTGGGGGGACACGCAGTATTTT.

This sequence joins TRBV27 and TRBJ2-3, with 12 nucleotides matching TRBD2. CDR1 MNHEY and CDR2 SMNVEV come from the germline V gene (reference sequence). CDR3 length equals 15 residues. Unmatched junction bases numbered 6, after V lost 7 bases and J lost 4 bases. This CDR3 is CASKGLAGGADTQYF. The CDR3 coding sequence is TGTGCCAGCAAGGGGCTAGCGGGGGGGGCAGATACGCAGTATTTT.

The sample holds one count of this clone. DNA for the CDR3: TGTGCCAGCAGCCAAGATCTAGGGGACAGGGCATATGGCTACACCTTC. Translated, it gives CASSQDLGDRAYGYTF. The chain uses TRBV14 and TRBJ1-2, with 9 bases that match TRBD1. Germline-derived CDR1 and CDR2 are SGHDN and FVKESK. Trimming took 0 bases from V and 5 from J; bases not matched to a gene: 7. The CDR3 is made up of 16 amino acids. Drawing the rest from reference TRBV14 and TRBJ1-2, the complete variable domain is EAGVTQFPSHSVIEKGQTVTLRCDPISGHDNLYWYRRVMGKEIKFLLHFVKESKQDESGMPNNRFLAERTGGTYSTLKVQPAELEDSGVYFCASSQDLGDRAYGYTFGSGTRLTVV.

This clone has just a few counts. This rearrangement joins TRBV20-1 to TRBJ2-7; unclear D gene. CDR3 length equals 11 residues. The V gene's germline CDR1 is DFQATT and CDR2 SNEGSKA (reference sequence). The V end lost 0 bases, the J end lost 5 bases, and 5 bases lay between the germline ends. This CDR3 is CSARDGDEQYF. Written as DNA, the CDR3 is TGCAGTGCTAGAGATGGGGACGAGCAGTACTTC.

This sequence joins TRBV7-2 and TRBJ1-6; D not resolved. V gave up 4 bases and J gave up 10 bases, with 17 bases separating them. This CDR3 contains 15 residues. The germline V gene has CDR1 SGHTA and CDR2 FQGNSA. The CDR3 coding sequence is TGTGCCAGCAGCTCCCCCGGGGTGGATGGCTCACCCCTCCACTTT. As protein: CASSSPGVDGSPLHF.

This clone was observed a single time. The chain uses TRBV4-1 and TRBJ2-5; no reliable D call. The CDR3 is 14 amino acids. Trimming shortened V by 1 base and J by 4 bases, and 10 bases separated the two germline ends. Germline V gene lookup returns CDR1 MGHRA and CDR2 YSYEKL. The CDR3 bases are TGCGCCAGCAGCCAAGTCTCCCAGCTAGAGACCCAGTACTTC. It is translated as CASSQVSQLETQYF.